Below, one TCR beta chain is given with its context. Its antigen is currently unknown. Trimming removed 0 bases at V and 3 bases at J, with 11 bases between. Germline assignment: CDR1 SGHNT and CDR2 YYREEE (reference sequence). CDR3 size: 15 residues. The data stem from a study of cytomegalovirus exposure and HLA in healthy donors. Findings of the study overall: Researchers reportedly found TCR beta sequences accurately predicted most subjects' HLA-A and HLA-B alleles.

The PCR employed 60 Vbeta primers together with 13 Jbeta primers. This table comes from immunoSEQ multiplex PCR, and its TCRdb copy is limited to in-frame clones, with some not included. In the table there are about 140,000 clones, roughly 79% of which are singletons. Material for sequencing was PBMCs. This chain links TRBV5-4 with TRBJ2-3, with a tentative D call TRBD2 (5 bases). The receptor comes from a man aged 25-40 years in good health and CMV-seropositive. CDR3 amino acids: CASSLAGKSTDTQYF. CDR3 nucleotide sequence: TGTGCCAGCAGCTTGGCGGGGAAATCTACAGATACGCAGTATTTT.